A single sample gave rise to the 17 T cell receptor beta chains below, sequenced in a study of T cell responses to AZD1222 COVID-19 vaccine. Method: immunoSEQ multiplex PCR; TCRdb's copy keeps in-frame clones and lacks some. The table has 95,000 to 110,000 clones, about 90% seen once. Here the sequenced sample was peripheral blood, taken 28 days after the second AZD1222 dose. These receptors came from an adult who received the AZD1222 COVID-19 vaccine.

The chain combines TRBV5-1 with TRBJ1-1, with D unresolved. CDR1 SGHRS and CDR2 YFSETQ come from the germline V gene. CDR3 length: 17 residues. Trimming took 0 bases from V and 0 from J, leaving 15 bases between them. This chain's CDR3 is CASSLDRINGMNTEAFF. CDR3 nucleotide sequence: TGCGCCAGCAGCTTGGATCGGATTAACGGTATGAACACTGAAGCTTTCTTT.

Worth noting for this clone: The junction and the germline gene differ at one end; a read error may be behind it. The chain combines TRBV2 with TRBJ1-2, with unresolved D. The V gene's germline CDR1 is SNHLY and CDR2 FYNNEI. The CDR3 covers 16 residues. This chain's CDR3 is CAGSEATREINYGYTF. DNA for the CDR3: TGTGCCGGCAGTGAAGCGACAAGAGAGATTAACTATGGCTACACCTTC.

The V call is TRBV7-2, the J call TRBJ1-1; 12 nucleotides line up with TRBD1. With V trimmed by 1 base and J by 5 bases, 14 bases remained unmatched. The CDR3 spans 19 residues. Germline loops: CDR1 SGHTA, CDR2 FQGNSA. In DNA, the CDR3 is TGTGCCAGCAGCTTAGGCCCTTCGGGACAGGGGGCGCGTTGGACTGAAGCTTTCTTT. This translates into CASSLGPSGQGARWTEAFF.

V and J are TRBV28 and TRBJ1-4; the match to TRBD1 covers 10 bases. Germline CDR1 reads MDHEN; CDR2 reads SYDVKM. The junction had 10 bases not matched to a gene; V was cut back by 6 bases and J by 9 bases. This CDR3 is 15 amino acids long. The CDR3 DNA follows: TGTGCCAGCAGCTCGCCGGGACAGGGGATTCAAAAACTGTTTTTT. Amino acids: CASSSPGQGIQKLFF. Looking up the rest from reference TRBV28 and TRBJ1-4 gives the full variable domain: DVKVTQSSRYLVKRTGEKVFLECVQDMDHENMFWYRQDPGLGLRLIYFSYDVKMKEKGDIPEGYSVSREKKERFSLILESASTNQTSMYLCASSSPGQGIQKLFFGSGTQLSVL.

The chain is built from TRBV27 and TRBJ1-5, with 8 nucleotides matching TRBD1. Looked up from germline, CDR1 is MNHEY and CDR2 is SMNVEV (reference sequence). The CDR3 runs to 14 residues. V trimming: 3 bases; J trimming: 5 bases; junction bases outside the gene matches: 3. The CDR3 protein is CASSFAGGHQPQHF. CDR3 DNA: TGTGCCAGCAGTTTCGCAGGGGGCCATCAGCCCCAGCATTTT.

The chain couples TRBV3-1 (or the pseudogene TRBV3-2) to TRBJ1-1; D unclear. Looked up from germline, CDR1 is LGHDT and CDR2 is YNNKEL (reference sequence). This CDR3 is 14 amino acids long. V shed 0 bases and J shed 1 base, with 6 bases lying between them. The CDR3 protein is CASSQDRENTEAFF. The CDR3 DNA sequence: TGTGCCAGCAGCCAAGATAGGGAGAACACTGAAGCTTTCTTT.

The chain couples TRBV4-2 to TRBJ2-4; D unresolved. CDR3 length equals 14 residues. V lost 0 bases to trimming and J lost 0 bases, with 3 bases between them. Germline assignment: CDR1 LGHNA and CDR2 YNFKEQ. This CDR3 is CASSQDQAKNIQYF. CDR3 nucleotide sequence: TGTGCCAGCAGCCAAGATCAAGCCAAAAACATTCAGTACTTC.

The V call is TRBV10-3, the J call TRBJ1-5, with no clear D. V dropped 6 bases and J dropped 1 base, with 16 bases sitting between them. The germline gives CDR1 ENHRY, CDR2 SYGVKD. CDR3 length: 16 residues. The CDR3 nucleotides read TGTGCCATCAGCCAATCGGGAGGAAGAAGCAATCAGCCCCAGCATTTT. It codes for CAISQSGGRSNQPQHF.

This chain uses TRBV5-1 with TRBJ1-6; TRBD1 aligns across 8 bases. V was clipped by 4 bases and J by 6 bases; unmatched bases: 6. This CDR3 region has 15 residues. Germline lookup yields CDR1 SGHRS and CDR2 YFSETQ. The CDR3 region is CASSGTGVPNSPLHF. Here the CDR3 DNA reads TGCGCCAGCAGCGGGACAGGAGTACCTAATTCACCCCTCCACTTT.

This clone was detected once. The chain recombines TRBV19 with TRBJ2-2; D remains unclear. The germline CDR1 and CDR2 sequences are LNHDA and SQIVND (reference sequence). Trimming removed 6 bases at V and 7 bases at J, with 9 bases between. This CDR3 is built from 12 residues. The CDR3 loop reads CASRPSLGELFF. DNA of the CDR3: TGTGCCAGTAGGCCTAGTCTCGGGGAGCTGTTTTTT.

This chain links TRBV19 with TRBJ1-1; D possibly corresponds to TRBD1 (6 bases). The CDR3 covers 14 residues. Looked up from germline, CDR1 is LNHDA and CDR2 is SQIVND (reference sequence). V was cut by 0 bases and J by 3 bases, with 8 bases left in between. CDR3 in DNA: TGTGCCAGTAGTATAGACAGGGGTTACACTGAAGCTTTCTTT. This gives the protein CASSIDRGYTEAFF.

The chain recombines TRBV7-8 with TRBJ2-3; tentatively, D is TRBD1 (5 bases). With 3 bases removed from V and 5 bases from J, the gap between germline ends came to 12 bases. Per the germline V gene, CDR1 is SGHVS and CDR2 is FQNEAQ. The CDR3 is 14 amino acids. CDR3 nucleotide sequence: TGTGCCAGCAGCTTTTCGACAGCTGGAGATACGCAGTATTTT. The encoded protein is CASSFSTAGDTQYF.

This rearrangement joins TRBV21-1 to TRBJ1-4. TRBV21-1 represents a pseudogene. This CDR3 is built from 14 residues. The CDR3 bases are TGTGCCAGCAGCCTACAGGACGGGGCCGAAAAACTGTTTTTT. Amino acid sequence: CASSLQDGAEKLFF.

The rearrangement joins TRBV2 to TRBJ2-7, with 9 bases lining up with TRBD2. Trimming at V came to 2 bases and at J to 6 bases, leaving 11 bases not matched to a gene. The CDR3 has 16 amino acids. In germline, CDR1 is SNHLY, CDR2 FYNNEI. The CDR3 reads CASSELAGPLKGEQYF. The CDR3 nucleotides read TGTGCCAGCAGTGAACTAGCGGGACCCCTAAAAGGCGAGCAGTACTTC.

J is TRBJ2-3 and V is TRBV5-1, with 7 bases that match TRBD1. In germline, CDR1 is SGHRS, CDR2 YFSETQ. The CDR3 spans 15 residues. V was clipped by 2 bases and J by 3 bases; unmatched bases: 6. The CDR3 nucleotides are TGCGCCAGCAGCTTCCGACAGGGTGTAACAGATACGCAGTATTTT. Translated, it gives CASSFRQGVTDTQYF.

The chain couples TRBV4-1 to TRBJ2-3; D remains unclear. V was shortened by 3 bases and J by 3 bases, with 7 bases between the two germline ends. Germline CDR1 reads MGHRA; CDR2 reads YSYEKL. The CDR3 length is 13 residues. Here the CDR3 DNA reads TGCGCCAGCAGCCATCCCAGGACAGATACGCAGTATTTT. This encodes CASSHPRTDTQYF.

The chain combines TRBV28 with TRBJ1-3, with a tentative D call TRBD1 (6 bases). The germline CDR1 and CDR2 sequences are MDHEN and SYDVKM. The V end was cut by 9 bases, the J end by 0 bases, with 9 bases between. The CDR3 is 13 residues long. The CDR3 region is CASQDSSGNTIYF. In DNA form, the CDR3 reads TGTGCCAGTCAGGACAGCTCTGGAAACACCATATATTTT.